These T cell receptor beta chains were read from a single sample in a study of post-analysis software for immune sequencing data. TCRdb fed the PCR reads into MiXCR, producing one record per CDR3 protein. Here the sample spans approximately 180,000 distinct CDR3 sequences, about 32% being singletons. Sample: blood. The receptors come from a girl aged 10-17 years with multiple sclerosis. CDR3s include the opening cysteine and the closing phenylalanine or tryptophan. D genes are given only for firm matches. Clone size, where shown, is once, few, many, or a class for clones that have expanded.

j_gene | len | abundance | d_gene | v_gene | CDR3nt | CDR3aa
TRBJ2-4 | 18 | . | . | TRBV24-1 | TGTGCCACCACCCGCGATTATTCGACACCCCGGGAAAAAAACATTCAGTACTTC | CATTRDYSTPREKNIQYF
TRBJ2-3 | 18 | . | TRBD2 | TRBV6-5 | TGTGCCAGCAGTTACAACGTGCCTAGCGGTTATAGCACAGATACGCAGTATTTT | CASSYNVPSGYSTDTQYF
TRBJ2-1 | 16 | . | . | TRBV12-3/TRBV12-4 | TGTGCCAGCAGCCCAACTACTCAAAGCTCCTACAATGAGCAGTTCTTC | CASSPTTQSSYNEQFF
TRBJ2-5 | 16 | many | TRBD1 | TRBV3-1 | TGTGCCAGCAGCCAAGGTCGACAGGGGGGGCGGGAGACCCAGTACTTC | CASSQGRQGGRETQYF
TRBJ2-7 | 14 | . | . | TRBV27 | TGTGCCAGCAGTATGACAGGCAGGGGCTACGAGCAGTACTTC | CASSMTGRGYEQYF
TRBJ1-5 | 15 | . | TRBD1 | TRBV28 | TGTGCCAGCAGTTTATCCACAGGGGGCGGGCAGCCCCAGCATTTT | CASSLSTGGGQPQHF
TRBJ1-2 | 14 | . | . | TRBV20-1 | TGCAGTGCTAGGGGGGGGGAAGGGAACTATGGCTACACCTTC | CSARGGEGNYGYTF
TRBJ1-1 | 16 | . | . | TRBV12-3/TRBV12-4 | TGTGCCAGCAGTTCCCTACGTGGTGGACATCAAACTGAAGCTTTCTTT | CASSSLRGGHQTEAFF
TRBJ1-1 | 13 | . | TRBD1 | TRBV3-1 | TGTGCCAGCAGCCAGGGGACAGGAGATGAAGCTTTCTTT | CASSQGTGDEAFF
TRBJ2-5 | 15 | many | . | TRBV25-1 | TGTGCCAGCAGTGAATCGGCAGAAGTCCAAGAGACCCAGTACTTC | CASSESAEVQETQYF
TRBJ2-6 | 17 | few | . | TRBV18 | TGTGCCAGCTCATTAGCGACAGGATCAGCTGGGGCCAACGTCCTGACTTTC | CASSLATGSAGANVLTF
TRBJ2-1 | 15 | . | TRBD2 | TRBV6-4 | TGTGCCAGCAGTGTCGGGGCGGGAGGTCTTTATGAGCAGTTCTTC | CASSVGAGGLYEQFF
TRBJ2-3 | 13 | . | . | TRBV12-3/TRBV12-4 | TGTGCCAGCAGCATTGGGAGCACAGATACGCAGTATTTT | CASSIGSTDTQYF
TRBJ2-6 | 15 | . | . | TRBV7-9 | TGTGCCAGCAGCTTAATGAGAAGTGGGGCCGACGTCCTGACTTTC | CASSLMRSGADVLTF
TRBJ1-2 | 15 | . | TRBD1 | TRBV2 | TGTGCCAGCCAAAAAACCCAGGACAGGGGAGTTGGCTACACCTTC | CASQKTQDRGVGYTF
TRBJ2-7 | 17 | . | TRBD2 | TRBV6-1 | TGTGCCAGCAGTGCATCGGGACTACTTACTCTATACAATGAGCAGTACTTC | CASSASGLLTLYNEQYF
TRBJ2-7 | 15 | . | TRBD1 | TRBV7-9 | TGTGCCAGCAGCTTAGGAGGGACAGGAGCCTACGAGCAGTACTTC | CASSLGGTGAYEQYF
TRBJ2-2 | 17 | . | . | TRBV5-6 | TGTGCCAGCAGCACAAGGATAGCGGCGGTAGGGACCGGGGAGCTGTTTTTT | CASSTRIAAVGTGELFF
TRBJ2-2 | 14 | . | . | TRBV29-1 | TGCAGCGTTGAAAGGCAGGGGAACACCGGGGAGCTGTTTTTT | CSVERQGNTGELFF
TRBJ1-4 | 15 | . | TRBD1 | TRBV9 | TGTGCCAGCAGCGGAGGGACAGGGGCCGGTGAAAAACTGTTTTTT | CASSGGTGAGEKLFF
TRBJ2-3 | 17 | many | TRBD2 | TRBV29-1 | TGCAGCGGAAGCCGGGACAGCACTAGCGGGAGTGGGTATACGCAGTATTTT | CSGSRDSTSGSGYTQYF
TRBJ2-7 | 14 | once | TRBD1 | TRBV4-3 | TGCGCCAGCAGCCAAGTTAACAGGGGGAGCGAGCAGTACTTC | CASSQVNRGSEQYF
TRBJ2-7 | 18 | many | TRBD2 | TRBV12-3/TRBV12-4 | TGTGCCAGCAGTTTGATTCTAGCGGGAGCCCTGAGCTCCTACGAGCAGTACTTC | CASSLILAGALSSYEQYF
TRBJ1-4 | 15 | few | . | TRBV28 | TGTGCCAGCAGTCAAACAGGAGCCGGAAGGGAAAAACTGTTTTTT | CASSQTGAGREKLFF
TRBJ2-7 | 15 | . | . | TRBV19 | TGTGCCAGTAGACCCCCCGGGGGTCACCTCTACGAGCAGTACTTC | CASRPPGGHLYEQYF
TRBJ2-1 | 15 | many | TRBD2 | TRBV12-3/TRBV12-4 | TGTGCCAGCAGTGCGGGACTAGCGCCCTACAATGAGCAGTTCTTC | CASSAGLAPYNEQFF
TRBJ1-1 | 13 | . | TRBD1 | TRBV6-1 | TGTGCCAGCAGTGAAAGTTGGGACAGGGGCCGTTTCTTT | CASSESWDRGRFF
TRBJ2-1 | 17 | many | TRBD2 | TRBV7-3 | TGTGCCAGCAGCACGAGCCCCGGGACTAGCGGGAGCAATGAGCAGTTCTTC | CASSTSPGTSGSNEQFF
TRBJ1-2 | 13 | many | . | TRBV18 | TGTGCCAGCTCGCCCGGGTGGGGTTCGGACTACACCTTC | CASSPGWGSDYTF
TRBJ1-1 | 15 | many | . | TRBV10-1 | TGCGCCAGCAGTGAACTATTCTCAGCGAACACTGAAGCTTTCTTT | CASSELFSANTEAFF
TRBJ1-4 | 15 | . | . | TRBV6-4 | TGTGCCAGCAGTGACTCTTTTCGGCGTCCTGAAAAACTGTTTTTT | CASSDSFRRPEKLFF
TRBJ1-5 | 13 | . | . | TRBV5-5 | TGTGCCAGCAGACAGGACCTCAATCAGCCCCAGCATTTT | CASRQDLNQPQHF
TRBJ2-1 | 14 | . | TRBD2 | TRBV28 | TGTGCCAGCACGGAAAGCGGGGACTACAATGGGCAGTTCTTC | CASTESGDYNGQFF
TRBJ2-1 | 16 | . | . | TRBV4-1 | TGCGCCAGCAGCCGGGGGAGCTCGAGCTCCTACAATGAGCAGTTCTTC | CASSRGSSSSYNEQFF
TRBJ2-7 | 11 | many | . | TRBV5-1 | TGTGCCAGCAGTCTCGGATACGAGCAGTACTTC | CASSLGYEQYF
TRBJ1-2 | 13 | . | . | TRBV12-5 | TGTGCTAGTGGGGTAGTCTTTTCGGATGGCTACACCTTC | CASGVVFSDGYTF
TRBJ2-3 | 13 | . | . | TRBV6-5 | TGTGCCATCAGTGCTCTAGGTTCAGATACGCAGTATTTT | CAISALGSDTQYF
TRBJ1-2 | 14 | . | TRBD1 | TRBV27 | TGTGCCACACGATCGACAGGGGCAGCCTATGGCTACACCTTC | CATRSTGAAYGYTF
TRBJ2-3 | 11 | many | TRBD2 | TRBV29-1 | TGCAGCGGAGCAGCGGGGGATACGCAGTATTTT | CSGAAGDTQYF
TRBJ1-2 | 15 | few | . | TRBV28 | TGTGCCAGCAGTTCGTCACAGCTCCTTAACTATGGCTACACCTTC | CASSSSQLLNYGYTF
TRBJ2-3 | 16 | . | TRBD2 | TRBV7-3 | TGTGCCAGCGCTCCTTCTAGCGGGAGGACAACAGATACGCAGTATTTT | CASAPSSGRTTDTQYF
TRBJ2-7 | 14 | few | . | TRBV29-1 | TGCAGCATCTACTCGGACACCTCTGCCTACGAGCAGTACTTC | CSIYSDTSAYEQYF
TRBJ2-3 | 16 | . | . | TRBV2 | TGTGCCAGCTCACCTTTGGGGACCACTAACACAGATACGCAGTATTTT | CASSPLGTTNTDTQYF
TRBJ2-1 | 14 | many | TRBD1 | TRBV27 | TGTGCCAGCAGTCCCGGGACAGGGATGAATGAGCAGTTCTTC | CASSPGTGMNEQFF
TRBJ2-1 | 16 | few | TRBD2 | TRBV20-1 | TGCAGTGCTGCGGGACTTTGGGGGGGCTCCTACAATGAGCAGTTCTTC | CSAAGLWGGSYNEQFF
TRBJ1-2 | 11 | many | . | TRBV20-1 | TGCAGTGCTAGGTTTGGGAATGGCTACACCTTC | CSARFGNGYTF
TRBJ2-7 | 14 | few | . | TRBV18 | TGTGCCAGCTCACCGAGTAGGGTGCGCTACGAGCAGTACTTC | CASSPSRVRYEQYF
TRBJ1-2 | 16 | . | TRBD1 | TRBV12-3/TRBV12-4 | TGTGCCAGCAGGAAGGCCGGGACAGGGGGGTATTATGGCTACACCTTC | CASRKAGTGGYYGYTF
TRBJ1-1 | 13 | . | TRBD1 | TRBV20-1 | TGCAGTGCACAGGACAGGGCGAACACTGAAGCTTTCTTT | CSAQDRANTEAFF
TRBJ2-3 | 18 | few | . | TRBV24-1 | TGTGCCACCAGTGATTCTGGACAGATCGGGATGTACACAGATACGCAGTATTTT | CATSDSGQIGMYTDTQYF
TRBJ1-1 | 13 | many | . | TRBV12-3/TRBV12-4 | TGTGCCAGCAGTTCGTCGGACTCTCTTCCAGCTTTCTTT | CASSSSDSLPAFF
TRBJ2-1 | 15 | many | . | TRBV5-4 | TGTGCCAGCAGCTTGGTGAGCGGCGCCTACAATGAGCAGTTCTTC | CASSLVSGAYNEQFF
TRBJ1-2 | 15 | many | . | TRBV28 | TGTGCCAGCAGTTTCCCTAGGCGGGGGGAGTATGGCTACACCTTC | CASSFPRRGEYGYTF